This T cell receptor (beta chain) was obtained from a study of OX40 agonist ivuxolimab in advanced cancers. TCRdb's table, derived via immunoSEQ multiplex PCR, lists solely in-frame clones and lacks some. The sample has roughly 75,000 clones, approximately 93% seen once. The ends were cut back, 0 bases at V and 0 bases at J, with 12 bases in the middle. The CDR3 runs to 17 residues. Germline values: CDR1 SGDLS, CDR2 YYNGEE. The sequence came from an adult with an advanced solid tumor such as melanoma, head and neck, liver or kidney cancer. The sample was CD4+ or CD8+ T cells sorted from blood, taken in a trial of the OX40 agonist ivuxolimab. The V call is TRBV9, the J call TRBJ1-4, with D unresolved. This chain's CDR3 is CASSVGEATTTNEKLFF. For the CDR3, the DNA is TGTGCCAGCAGCGTAGGTGAAGCTACAACAACTAATGAAAAACTGTTTTTT.